Presented here are 13 T cell receptor beta chains from one specimen sequenced in a study of a mutant IDH1 vaccine in newly diagnosed glioma (dated by TCRdb to the early 2020s). The library relied on the immunoSEQ multiplex PCR assay. The clones in this table, taken by TCRdb from immuneACCESS, are in-frame only. Not every clone is retained; where verified, under half of the shortfall comes from an unresolved V gene, and the cause of the rest is unknown. The sample yields about 64,000 clones; about 88% were counted once. The ten biggest clones cover about 9% of the sample. The antigens for these receptors are not known. Reading the label with the study, this specimen's time point is: week 11, during vaccination. A 20-mer mutant IDH1 peptide at 300 micrograms in Montanide made up each vaccine dose, which was injected subcutaneously together with topical imiquimod. The specimen comprised PBMCs, sampled from a glioma patient whose treatment included an IDH1 peptide vaccine. These receptors were obtained from a woman between 45 and 60 years old with glioma.

This chain links TRBV25-1 with TRBJ1-2; no clear D. Trimming removed 7 bases from V and 4 bases from J, with 13 bases in between. Looked up from germline, CDR1 is MGHDK and CDR2 is SYGVNS. CDR3 size: 13 residues. In DNA form, the CDR3 reads TGTGCCAGCACTCCGCCAAGCGGCTATGGCTACACCTTC. Translated: CASTPPSGYGYTF.

The chain has TRBV28 and TRBJ2-7; TRBD1 matches 10 bases. Trimming removed 3 bases from V and 4 bases from J; junction bases left unmatched: 3. The germline gives CDR1 MDHEN, CDR2 SYDVKM. The CDR3 covers 14 residues. The CDR3 sequence is CASSFLGQGYEQYF. The CDR3 DNA is TGTGCCAGCAGTTTCTTGGGACAGGGGTACGAGCAGTACTTC.

The CDR3 loop is CASSVYGDNEQFF. DNA for the CDR3: TGTGCCAGCAGTGTGTACGGAGACAATGAGCAGTTCTTC. The V call is TRBV2, the J call TRBJ2-1, with D hard to call. The CDR3 is made up of 13 amino acids. Germline V lookup: CDR1 SNHLY, CDR2 FYNNEI. Trimming took off 4 bases at V and 5 bases at J, with 9 bases between the two ends.

The V call is TRBV5-1, the J call TRBJ1-4; D ambiguous. The CDR3 sequence is 12 residues long. The germline CDR1 and CDR2 sequences are SGHRS and YFSETQ. The V gene lost 4 bases and the J gene lost 11 bases, with 12 bases spanning the gap. The CDR3 coding sequence is TGCGCCAGCAGCCCCACGGGTGGGAAACTGTTTTTT. It encodes CASSPTGGKLFF.

The genes are TRBV4-1 and TRBJ1-1; unclear D gene. This CDR3 contains 14 residues. V shed 0 bases and J shed 1 base, with 6 bases lying between them. Germline CDR1 and CDR2: MGHRA and YSYEKL. CDR3 sequence reads: CASSQDWGNTEAFF. The CDR3 DNA reads TGCGCCAGCAGCCAAGATTGGGGGAACACTGAAGCTTTCTTT.

The J gene is TRBJ1-3, the V gene TRBV15, with a possible D match to TRBD1 (5 bases). The CDR3 extends over 18 amino acids. Trimming shortened V by 0 bases and J by 0 bases, and 15 bases separated the two germline ends. Germline V gene lookup returns CDR1 LNHNV and CDR2 YYDKDF (reference sequence). For the CDR3, the DNA is TGTGCCACCAGCAGAGATAGGTCGCAGGGCAGCTCTGGAAACACCATATATTTT. This gives the protein CATSRDRSQGSSGNTIYF.

The chain uses TRBV10-1 and TRBJ1-2, with a possible D match to TRBD1 (5 bases). The germline CDR1 and CDR2 sequences are WNHNN and SYGVQD (reference sequence). The CDR3 runs 15 residues. Trimming removed 0 bases at V and 3 bases at J, with 11 bases between. The CDR3 DNA reads TGCGCCAGCAGTGAGTCGGTCGGGGACTACTATGGCTACACCTTC. Its translation: CASSESVGDYYGYTF.

The rearrangement joins TRBV6-1 to TRBJ2-1; D not resolved. V lost 6 bases and J 14 bases, leaving 20 bases between the germline ends. The CDR3 runs 13 residues. CDR1 is MNHNS and CDR2 is SASEGT in the germline V gene. The CDR3 coding sequence is TGTGCCAGCAGCCCGTCTTTGTTGCGGTTAGAGTTCTTC. This codes for CASSPSLLRLEFF.

This clone appeared once. J is TRBJ1-1 and V is TRBV7-6, with D perhaps TRBD1 (5 bases). CDR1 is SGHVS, CDR2 FNYEAQ, per germline. Trimming cost V 3 bases and J 3 bases, with 8 bases left between them. The CDR3 sequence is 13 residues long. This chain's CDR3 is CASSLGGDTEAFF. DNA of the CDR3: TGTGCCAGCAGCTTGGGAGGGGACACTGAAGCTTTCTTT.

The chain is built from TRBV7-2 and TRBJ1-1; TRBD1 matches at 7 bases. The CDR3 length is 17 residues. Germline-derived CDR1 and CDR2 are SGHTA and FQGNSA. V shed 1 base and J 0 bases; nucleotides not matched to a gene: 8. The CDR3 bases are TGTGCCAGCAGCTTAGAAGGGGGCCGAAACCTGAACACTGAAGCTTTCTTT. Amino acids: CASSLEGGRNLNTEAFF. Based on the CDR3 plus reference TRBV7-2 and TRBJ1-1, the full variable domain is GAGVSQSPSNKVTEKGKDVELRCDPISGHTALYWYRQSLGQGLEFLIYFQGNSAPDKSGLPSDRFSAERTGGSVSTLTIQRTQQEDSAVYLCASSLEGGRNLNTEAFFGQGTRLTVV.

This sequence joins TRBV2 and TRBJ1-1; weak D call: TRBD1 (6 bases). V was cut by 0 bases and J by 0 bases, with 11 bases left in between. Germline CDR1 is SNHLY and CDR2 is FYNNEI. The CDR3 has 16 amino acids. The CDR3 region has the DNA TGTGCCAGCAGTGAAGCGAAGACAGGTATGAACACTGAAGCTTTCTTT. It is translated as CASSEAKTGMNTEAFF.

The DNA for the CDR3 is TGTGCCAGCGCGCCCGGTGGGGCAGGGGGCGCGATAGGGGGCTACACCTTC. Translated: CASAPGGAGGAIGGYTF. The chain recombines TRBV7-3 with TRBJ1-2; 8 bases align to TRBD1. This CDR3 region has 17 residues. J lost 8 bases, V lost 8 bases, and 22 bases had no gene match. Germline V gene lookup returns CDR1 SGHTA and CDR2 FQGTGA.

By its share, this clone is large. J is TRBJ2-1 and V is TRBV5-6; TRBD1 is a possible D gene (6 bases). The CDR3 totals 11 residues. Trimming removed 4 bases at V and 10 bases at J, with 9 bases between. CDR1 is SGHDT, CDR2 YYEEEE, per germline. The CDR3 here is CASSRGWEQFF. CDR3 coding DNA: TGTGCCAGCAGCAGGGGGTGGGAGCAGTTCTTC.